The clone carrying this T cell receptor (beta chain) was seen ten or more times. The antigen is not known. This entry is derived from a study of T cell repertoires in cytomegalovirus infection. Study context: Public signatures in TCR beta pointed to CMV infection and matching HLA type. General study results and limits: Identification of carriers of CMV plus the relevant HLA was performed using cumulative public TCR beta family frequency. The ex vivo response was dominated by HLA-C-restricted CMV-specific TCR beta clonotypes.

The CDR3 length is 14 residues. The V and J ends lost 2 bases and 0 bases respectively, with 8 bases between them. TCRdb reanalysed the reads using MiXCR and keeps one entry per CDR3 protein. The sample has approximately 630,000 distinct CDR3 sequences, 20% to 25% seen once. The chain recombines TRBV12-3 or TRBV12-4 with TRBJ2-7, with D maybe TRBD2 (6 bases). This TCR came from a human donor in good health (CMV status not recorded). Some clones in this sample may be carry-over from other donors' samples. Sequenced material: CD8+ T cells from PBMCs. CDR3 nucleotide sequence: TGTGCCAGCAGTTTATCCGGGAGCTCCTACGAGCAGTACGTC. This sequence encodes CASSLSGSSYEQYV.